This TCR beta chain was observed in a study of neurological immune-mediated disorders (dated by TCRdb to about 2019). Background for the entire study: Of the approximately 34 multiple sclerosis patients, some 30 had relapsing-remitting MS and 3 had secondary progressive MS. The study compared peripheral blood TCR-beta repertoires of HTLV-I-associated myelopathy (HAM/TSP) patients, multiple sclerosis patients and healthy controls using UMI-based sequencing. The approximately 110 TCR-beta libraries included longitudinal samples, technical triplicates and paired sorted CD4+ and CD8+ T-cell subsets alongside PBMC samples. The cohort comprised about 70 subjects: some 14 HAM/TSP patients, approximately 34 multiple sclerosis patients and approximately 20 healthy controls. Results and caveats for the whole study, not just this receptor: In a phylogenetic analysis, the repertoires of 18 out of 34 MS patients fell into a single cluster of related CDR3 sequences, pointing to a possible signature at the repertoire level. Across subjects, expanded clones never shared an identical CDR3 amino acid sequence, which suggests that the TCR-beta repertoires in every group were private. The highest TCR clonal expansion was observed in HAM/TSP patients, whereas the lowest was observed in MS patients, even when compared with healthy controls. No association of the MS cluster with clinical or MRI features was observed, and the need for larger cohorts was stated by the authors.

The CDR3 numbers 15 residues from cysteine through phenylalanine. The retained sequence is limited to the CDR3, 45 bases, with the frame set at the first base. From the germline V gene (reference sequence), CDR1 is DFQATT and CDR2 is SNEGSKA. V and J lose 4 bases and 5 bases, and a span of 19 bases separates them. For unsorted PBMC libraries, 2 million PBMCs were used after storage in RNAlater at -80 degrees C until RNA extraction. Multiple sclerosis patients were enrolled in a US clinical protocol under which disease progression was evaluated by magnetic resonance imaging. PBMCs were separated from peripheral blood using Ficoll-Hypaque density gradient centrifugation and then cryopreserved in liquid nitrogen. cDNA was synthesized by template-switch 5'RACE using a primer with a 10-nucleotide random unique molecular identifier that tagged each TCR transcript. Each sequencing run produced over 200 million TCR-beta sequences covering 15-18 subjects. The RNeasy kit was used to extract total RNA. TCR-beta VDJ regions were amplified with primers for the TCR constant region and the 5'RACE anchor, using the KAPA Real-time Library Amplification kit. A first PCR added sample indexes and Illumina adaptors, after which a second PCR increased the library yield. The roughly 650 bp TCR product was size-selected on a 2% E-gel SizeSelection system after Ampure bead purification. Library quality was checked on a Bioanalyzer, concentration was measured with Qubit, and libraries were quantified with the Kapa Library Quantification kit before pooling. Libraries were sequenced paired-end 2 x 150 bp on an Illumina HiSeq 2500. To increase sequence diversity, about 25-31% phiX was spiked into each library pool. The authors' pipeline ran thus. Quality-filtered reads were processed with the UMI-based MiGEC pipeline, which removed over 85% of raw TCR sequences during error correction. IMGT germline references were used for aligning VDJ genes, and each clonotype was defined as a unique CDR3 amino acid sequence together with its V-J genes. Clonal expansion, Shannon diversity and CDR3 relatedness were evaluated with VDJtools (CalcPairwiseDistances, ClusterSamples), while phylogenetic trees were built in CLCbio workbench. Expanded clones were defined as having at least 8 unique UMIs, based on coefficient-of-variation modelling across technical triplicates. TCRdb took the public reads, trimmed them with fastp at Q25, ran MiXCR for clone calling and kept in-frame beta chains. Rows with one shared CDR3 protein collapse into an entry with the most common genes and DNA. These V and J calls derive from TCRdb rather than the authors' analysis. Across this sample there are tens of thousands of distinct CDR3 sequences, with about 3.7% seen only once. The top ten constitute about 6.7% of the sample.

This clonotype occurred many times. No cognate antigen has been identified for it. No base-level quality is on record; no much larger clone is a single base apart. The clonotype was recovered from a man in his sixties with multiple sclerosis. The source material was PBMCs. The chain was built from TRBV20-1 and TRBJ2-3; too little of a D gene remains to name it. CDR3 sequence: CSATRVKPSGDTQYF. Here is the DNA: TGCAGTGCTACCCGGGTCAAACCCTCCGGAGATACGCAGTATTTT.